The 12 T cell receptor beta chains given below trace back to one sample, sequenced in a study of monozygotic twins with inflammatory bowel disease. TCRdb reprocessed the 5' RACE reads and reports one entry per CDR3 protein, with no DNA. This specimen shows about 210,000 distinct CDR3 sequences; the ten leading clones hold roughly 1.5%. Sequencing was carried out using blood. All receptors come from a human donor with ulcerative colitis or Crohn's disease, or a healthy co-twin of an affected twin (not recorded which).

The chain employs TRBV3-1 and TRBJ2-5. Germline V gene data show CDR1 as LGHDT and CDR2 as YNNKEL (reference sequence). The CDR3 has 16 amino acids. The CDR3 sequence is CASSLGRRTPQETQYF.

The gene calls are TRBV27 and TRBJ2-2; TCRdb selects TRBD2, and the lack of DNA leaves this call unchecked. The germline V gene encodes CDR1 MNHEY and CDR2 SMNVEV (reference sequence). The CDR3 is 15 residues long. The CDR3 spells CASAIAGMNTGELFF.

The chain couples TRBV9 to TRBJ1-1. There are 17 residues in the CDR3. CDR1 and CDR2 (germline): SGDLS, YYNGEE. The CDR3 region is CASSEGSGGNKNTEAFF.

Here the CDR3 reads CASSYLAGGHSEQFF. The chain employs TRBV6-2 or TRBV6-3 and TRBJ2-1; the TCRdb D gene call, TRBD2, has no DNA to confirm it. The CDR3 length is 15 residues. Germline assignment: CDR1 MNHEY and CDR2 SVGEGT.

The rearrangement joins TRBV2 to TRBJ2-1; TCRdb's assignment of TRBD2 cannot be checked, as there is no DNA. CDR1 SNHLY and CDR2 FYNNEI come from the germline V gene. This CDR3 spans 13 amino acids. This CDR3 is CASSRGTLNEQFF.

The rearrangement joins TRBV27 to TRBJ1-5. Per the germline V gene, CDR1 is MNHEY and CDR2 is SMNVEV (reference sequence). This CDR3 region has 13 residues. CDR3: CASSWQQDQPQHF.

The J gene is TRBJ1-6, the V gene TRBV12-3 or TRBV12-4; TCRdb selects TRBD1, and the lack of DNA leaves this call unchecked. The CDR3 runs 17 residues. The CDR3 here is CASSPGQQSSYNSPLHF.

The chain couples TRBV12-3 or TRBV12-4 to TRBJ2-6. There are 15 residues in the CDR3. CDR3 protein: CASGVSFSGANVLTF.

This chain links TRBV12-3 or TRBV12-4 with TRBJ1-4; with no DNA, the TCRdb D assignment of TRBD1 cannot be verified. The CDR3 runs 16 residues. CDR3 residues: CASSFLLGKGAEELFF.

The rearrangement links TRBV6-5 to TRBJ1-1. Germline CDR1 and CDR2: MNHEY and SVGAGI. The CDR3 length is 15 residues. This chain's CDR3 is CASSYSGEGWTEAFF.

The chain recombines TRBV6-1 with TRBJ1-6; TCRdb names TRBD1, which stays unverified in the absence of DNA. The CDR3 runs to 13 residues. Germline CDR1 reads MNHNS; CDR2 reads SASEGT. CDR3 sequence: CASSEPGQSPLHF.

The rearrangement joins TRBV5-1 to TRBJ2-7; there is no DNA to check the TCRdb D call of TRBD2. The CDR3 has 14 amino acids. The V gene's germline CDR1 is SGHRS and CDR2 YFSETQ. CDR3 sequence: CASSSGTSADEQYF.